What follows are 21 T cell receptor beta chains derived from one specimen sequenced in a study of T cells in Graves' hyperthyroidism and ophthalmopathy. Amplified regions were TCR beta CDR3 sequences from RNA transcripts. A set of HTBI primers served as the primers for a first-round RT-PCR of the TCR CDR3. MiXCR, applied by TCRdb to the multiplex PCR reads, yields one record per CDR3 protein. The sample contains around 700,000 distinct CDR3 sequences, roughly a sixth of which appear only once. Sequences were obtained from blood. These receptors were taken from a woman aged 45 to 65 with Graves' hyperthyroidism that later progressed to Graves' ophthalmopathy.

CDR3 coding DNA: TGTGCCAGCAGTGAAAGGGCCCATCCGGGCTACACCTTC. Its translation: CASSERAHPGYTF. The chain carries TRBV2 and TRBJ1-2; D not resolved. The CDR3 is 13 amino acids. The germline V gene has CDR1 SNHLY and CDR2 FYNNEI. Deletions cut 2 bases from V and 8 bases from J, with 12 bases between.

This clonotype has at least ten counts. V is TRBV9 and J is TRBJ2-7, with D possibly being TRBD1 (6 bases). The V gene's germline CDR1 is SGDLS and CDR2 YYNGEE. There are 16 residues in the CDR3. V was pared by 4 bases and J by 4 bases, with 21 bases between. This CDR3 is CASSSPEGRGGYEQYF. The CDR3 DNA reads TGTGCCAGCAGCTCTCCTGAGGGCAGGGGTGGTTACGAGCAGTACTTC.

This sequence joins TRBV10-2 and TRBJ1-2; D is undetermined. V shed 3 bases and J shed 3 bases, with 2 bases lying between them. The CDR3 covers 11 residues. Germline V gene lookup returns CDR1 WSHSY and CDR2 SAAADI. The CDR3 DNA reads TGCGCCAGCAGTGAAGACTATGGCTACACCTTC. As protein: CASSEDYGYTF.

The chain carries TRBV20-1 and TRBJ2-1, with 10 positions matching TRBD2. This CDR3 spans 18 amino acids. Germline trimming cut 1 base from V and 1 base from J; bases unmatched to any gene: 10. From germline, CDR1 is DFQATT and CDR2 SNEGSKA (reference sequence). CDR3 DNA sequence: TGCAGTGCTAGAGTCGGGGGGACTAGCGTTGAATCCTACAATGAGCAGTTCTTC. It codes for CSARVGGTSVESYNEQFF.

The rearrangement uses TRBV14 and TRBJ1-4, with 7 bases aligning to TRBD1. The CDR3 has 12 residues. Germline-derived CDR1 and CDR2 are SGHDN and FVKESK. V shed 3 bases, J shed 12 bases, and the junction held 4 bases outside the gene matches. The CDR3 bases are TGTGCCAGCAGCCAGGACAGGATAGAACTGTTTTTT. It specifies CASSQDRIELFF.

The chain joins TRBV19 to TRBJ1-5; 11 nucleotides align to TRBD1. This CDR3 is 17 amino acids long. From germline, CDR1 is LNHDA and CDR2 SQIVND (reference sequence). Unmatched junction bases numbered 7, after V lost 5 bases and J lost 1 base. The DNA for the CDR3 is TGTGCCAGTAGTCCCAGGACAGGGGGCCGAAGCAATCAGCCCCAGCATTTT. The encoded protein is CASSPRTGGRSNQPQHF.

The sample holds many counts of this clonotype. V is TRBV18 and J is TRBJ1-1; 10 bases are shared with TRBD1. The V segment lost 2 bases and the J segment 1 base; nucleotides outside the gene matches: 7. CDR1 is KGHSH, CDR2 LQKENI, per germline. The CDR3 has 17 residues. The CDR3 is CASSPRQGAFGNTEAFF. The CDR3 bases are TGTGCCAGCTCACCAAGACAGGGGGCCTTTGGGAACACTGAAGCTTTCTTT.

In this sample, this clonotype turned up many times. The chain carries TRBV2 and TRBJ1-2; D call uncertain. CDR3 length equals 12 residues. In germline, CDR1 is SNHLY, CDR2 FYNNEI. Trimming removed 7 bases from V and 3 bases from J, with 9 bases in between. The CDR3 loop reads CASNRLDYGYTF. CDR3 nucleotide sequence: TGTGCCAGCAACCGGTTGGACTATGGCTACACCTTC.

This clonotype was recorded at least ten times. The CDR3 region has the DNA TGTGCCAGCAGCCCGGACGGCCAGTATGGCTACACCTTC. Translated, it gives CASSPDGQYGYTF. The chain carries TRBV7-9 and TRBJ1-2; no clear D gene. The CDR3 is 13 amino acids. Per germline, CDR1 SEHNR and CDR2 FQNEAQ (reference sequence). V shed 5 bases and J shed 5 bases, with 12 bases lying between them.

This clonotype was seen repeatedly, ten times or more. The CDR3 loop reads CASSPTAGSGNTIYF. The CDR3 bases are TGTGCCAGCTCACCAACCGCGGGATCTGGAAACACCATATATTTT. The V and J genes are TRBV18 and TRBJ1-3; D uncertain. With 2 bases removed from V and 1 base from J, the gap between germline ends came to 9 bases. The CDR3 is 15 amino acids. Germline CDR1 reads KGHSH; CDR2 reads LQKENI.

V and J are TRBV5-4 and TRBJ1-1; the D is unclear. The CDR3 is 15 residues long. V was pared by 4 bases and J by 0 bases, with 13 bases between. The germline V gene has CDR1 SGHNT and CDR2 YYREEE (reference sequence). CDR3 coding DNA: TGTGCCAGCAGCCAACCCGGCGGCATGAACACTGAAGCTTTCTTT. Protein sequence: CASSQPGGMNTEAFF.

The CDR3 region has the DNA TGCGCCAGCAGCTTGTCGGCGACACCCAACACTGAAGCTTTCTTT. This encodes CASSLSATPNTEAFF. V usage is TRBV5-1 and J usage is TRBJ1-1, with D uncertain. This CDR3 region has 15 residues. Per germline, CDR1 SGHRS and CDR2 YFSETQ. V lost 1 base to trimming and J lost 2 bases, with 12 bases between them.

This clonotype occurred a few times. The genes are TRBV18 and TRBJ1-2, with 8 bases lining up with TRBD1. Germline CDR1 KGHSH, CDR2 LQKENI. J was trimmed by 6 bases and V by 3 bases; bases with no gene match: 21. The CDR3 consists of 19 residues. The CDR3 sequence: CASSPQITGTGKGGHGYTF. The CDR3 DNA reads as TGTGCCAGCTCACCTCAGATTACCGGGACAGGCAAAGGCGGCCATGGCTACACCTTC.

The genes are TRBV6-2 or TRBV6-3 and TRBJ1-1, with a weak D call TRBD1 (5 bases). Looked up from germline, CDR1 is MNHEY and CDR2 is SVGEGT. CDR3 length: 17 residues. Trimming took off 2 bases at V and 4 bases at J, with 20 bases between the two ends. The CDR3 is CASSYPWAPTGGTEAFF. The DNA of the CDR3 is TGTGCCAGCAGTTACCCCTGGGCCCCCACCGGGGGCACTGAAGCTTTCTTT.

This clonotype was seen more than once but under ten times. The chain couples TRBV24-1 to TRBJ1-4; TRBD1 is a possible D gene (6 bases). The CDR3 totals 15 residues. With 3 bases removed from V and 5 bases from J, the gap between germline ends came to 12 bases. CDR1 and CDR2 from the germline V gene are KGHDR and SFDVKD. DNA for the CDR3: TGTGCCACCAGTGATGGCCGGGACATCAATGAAAAACTGTTTTTT. Protein sequence: CATSDGRDINEKLFF.

V and J are TRBV30 and TRBJ2-7; D is possibly TRBD1 (5 bases). Per the germline V gene, CDR1 is GTSNPN and CDR2 is SVGIG (reference sequence). The CDR3 covers 16 residues. Trimming took 0 bases from V and 0 from J, leaving 15 bases between them. CDR3 DNA sequence: TGTGCCTGGAGTGTACGGCCAGGGTATAGCTCCTACGAGCAGTACTTC. As protein: CAWSVRPGYSSYEQYF.

This clonotype has more than one count but fewer than ten. The chain combines TRBV20-1 with TRBJ2-2, with 8 bases matching TRBD2. Germline-derived CDR1 and CDR2 are DFQATT and SNEGSKA (reference sequence). The CDR3 has 15 amino acids. J lost 0 bases, V lost 1 base, and 1 base had no gene match. The CDR3 loop is CSARVLAANTGELFF. For the CDR3, the DNA is TGCAGTGCTAGAGTACTAGCGGCGAACACCGGGGAGCTGTTTTTT.

This clonotype was observed many times. The V gene is TRBV12-3 or TRBV12-4, the J gene TRBJ1-1; D unresolved. Deletions cut 3 bases from V and 0 bases from J, with 5 bases between. The CDR3 consists of 13 residues. CDR3 DNA sequence: TGTGCCAGCAGTTTCGCAGTGAACACTGAAGCTTTCTTT. Its translation: CASSFAVNTEAFF.

V usage is TRBV29-1 and J usage is TRBJ1-1, with TRBD1 as a possible D gene (5 bases). V was pared by 8 bases and J by 1 base, with 11 bases between. The CDR3 covers 12 residues. Germline assignment: CDR1 SQVTM and CDR2 ANQGSEA. This CDR3 reads CSTRDGNTEAFF. CDR3 in DNA: TGCAGCACCCGGGACGGGAACACTGAAGCTTTCTTT.

This clonotype was found many times. The chain recombines TRBV20-1 with TRBJ2-7, with a possible D match to TRBD2 (5 bases). Germline V lookup: CDR1 DFQATT, CDR2 SNEGSKA (reference sequence). The CDR3 spans 16 residues. V was shortened by 3 bases and J by 3 bases, with 21 bases between the two germline ends. This CDR3 is CSASSGGSLLGYEQYF. The CDR3 coding sequence is TGCAGTGCTAGCAGCGGAGGCAGCCTCTTAGGCTACGAGCAGTACTTC.

This clonotype was observed a handful of times. The V gene is TRBV7-3, the J gene TRBJ2-5, with 11 bases lining up with TRBD2. The CDR3 runs to 17 residues. V lost 2 bases to trimming and J lost 1 base; unmatched junction nucleotides: 6. In germline, CDR1 is SGHTA, CDR2 FQGTGA. The CDR3 DNA follows: TGTGCCAGCAGCTTAGGGGATAGCGGGGGGGCCCAAGAGACCCAGTACTTC. Its protein is CASSLGDSGGAQETQYF.